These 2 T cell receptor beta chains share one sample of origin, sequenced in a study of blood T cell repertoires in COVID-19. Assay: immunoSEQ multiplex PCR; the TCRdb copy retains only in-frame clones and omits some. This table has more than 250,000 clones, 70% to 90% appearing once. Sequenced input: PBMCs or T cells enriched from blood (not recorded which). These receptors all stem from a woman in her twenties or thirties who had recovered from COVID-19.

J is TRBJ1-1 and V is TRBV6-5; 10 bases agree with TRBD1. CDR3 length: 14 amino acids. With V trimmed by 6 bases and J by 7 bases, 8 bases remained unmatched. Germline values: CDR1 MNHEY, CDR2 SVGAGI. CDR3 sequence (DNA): TGTGCCAGCAGAGTAGGACAGGGGGTTGATGAAGCTTTCTTT. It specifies CASRVGQGVDEAFF.

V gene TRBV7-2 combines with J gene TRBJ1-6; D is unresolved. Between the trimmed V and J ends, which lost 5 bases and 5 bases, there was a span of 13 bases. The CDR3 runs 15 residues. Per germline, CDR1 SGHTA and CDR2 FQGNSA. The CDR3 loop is CASSPGRGDNSPLHF. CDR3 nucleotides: TGTGCCAGCAGCCCCGGCCGGGGAGATAATTCACCCCTCCACTTT.